Listed below are T cell receptor beta chains from one sample, sequenced in a study of Tregs in tolerant kidney transplant recipients. The data were produced by immunoSEQ multiplex PCR, yet TCRdb's version contains in-frame clones alone and is incomplete. Here the sample spans some 250,000 clones, approximately 84% being singletons. Sample: CD4+ T cells from blood. The receptors shown here come from a human donor in good health. CDR3s include the opening cysteine and the closing phenylalanine or tryptophan. D genes are given only for firm matches. A row's size may be missing; if present it is once, few, many or a size class.

-	TRBJ2-1	-	TRBV25-1	CASSGLNEQFF	TGTGCCAGCAGTGGGTTGAATGAGCAGTTCTTC
-	TRBJ1-6	-	TRBV19	CASSSSRGLSPLHF	TGTGCCAGTAGTTCTTCCAGGGGACTTTCACCCCTCCACTTT
TRBD2	TRBJ2-1	-	TRBV11-2	CASSSGLAGESEQFF	TGTGCCAGCAGCTCCGGACTAGCGGGAGAGAGTGAGCAGTTCTTC
-	TRBJ2-7	-	TRBV7-9	CASSSSPGEQYF	TGTGCCAGCAGCTCGAGCCCCGGGGAGCAGTACTTC
TRBD1	TRBJ1-1	-	TRBV7-9	CASSLIGQGPNGAEAFF	TGTGCCAGCAGCTTAATCGGACAGGGGCCAAACGGGGCTGAAGCTTTCTTT
-	TRBJ1-2	-	TRBV6-5	CASTLLRALYGYTF	TGTGCCAGCACCCTTCTTCGGGCTCTCTATGGCTACACCTTC
-	TRBJ2-3	-	TRBV7-9	CASTSSPGARSTDTQYF	TGTGCCAGCACCTCTTCTCCGGGGGCCCGGAGCACAGATACGCAGTATTTT
-	TRBJ2-3	many	TRBV6-1	CASSVARRTDTQYF	TGTGCCAGCAGTGTAGCGAGGAGGACAGATACGCAGTATTTT
-	TRBJ2-5	-	TRBV11-3	CASSRTGQLETQYF	TGTGCCAGCAGCCGAACCGGCCAGTTGGAGACCCAGTACTTC
-	TRBJ1-5	-	TRBV19	CASSIAGQGGYQPQHF	TGTGCCAGTAGTATAGCAGGGCAGGGTGGATATCAGCCCCAGCATTTT
TRBD1	TRBJ1-5	-	TRBV7-9	CASSLGQGAAQHF	TGTGCCAGCAGCTTGGGACAGGGGGCAGCCCAGCATTTT
-	TRBJ1-2	-	TRBV5-1	CASSLQVAYGYTF	TGCGCCAGCAGCTTACAGGTCGCCTATGGCTACACCTTC
-	TRBJ1-1	few	TRBV28	CASSPPGGGNTEAFF	TGTGCCAGCAGTCCCCCCGGGGGCGGCAACACTGAAGCTTTCTTT
-	TRBJ2-7	once	TRBV5-1	CASSLAEAASYEQYF	TGCGCCAGCAGCTTGGCCGAGGCCGCCTCCTACGAGCAGTACTTC
-	TRBJ2-7	once	TRBV19	CASSISVLAEWGHEQYF	TGTGCCAGTAGTATTTCAGTCCTAGCGGAATGGGGGCACGAGCAGTACTTC
-	TRBJ2-5	-	TRBV18	CASSPPGQETQYF	TGTGCCAGCTCACCACCGGGGCAAGAGACCCAGTACTTC
TRBD1	TRBJ1-1	-	TRBV5-4	CASSLGQGVNTEAFF	TGTGCCAGCAGCTTGGGACAGGGGGTGAACACTGAAGCTTTCTTT
-	TRBJ1-4	-	TRBV11-2	CASSLDRAATNEKLFF	TGTGCCAGCAGCTTAGATCGAGCTGCAACTAATGAAAAACTGTTTTTT
TRBD2	TRBJ2-1	-	TRBV13	CASSLDFGRTSGAYNEQFF	TGTGCCAGCAGCTTAGACTTCGGTAGGACTAGCGGGGCCTACAATGAGCAGTTCTTC
-	TRBJ1-1	-	TRBV5-1	CASSNQTDRATEAFF	TGCGCCAGCAGTAACCAGACAGATCGGGCCACTGAAGCTTTCTTT
-	TRBJ2-6	-	TRBV7-9	CASSSGPINVLTF	TGTGCCAGCAGCTCGGGACCGATCAACGTCCTGACTTTC
-	TRBJ1-2	-	TRBV7-6	CASSFGGDYGYTF	TGTGCCAGCAGCTTTGGGGGGGACTATGGCTACACCTTC
TRBD2	TRBJ2-7	-	TRBV11-2	CASSLHGTSGSEQYF	TGTGCCAGCAGCTTACATGGGACTAGCGGGAGCGAGCAGTACTTC
-	TRBJ2-1	-	TRBV4-1	CASSHPIGRQFF	TGCGCCAGCAGCCACCCTATTGGACGGCAGTTCTTC
-	TRBJ2-1	-	TRBV7-2	CASSFGQTAEQFF	TGTGCCAGCAGCTTCGGTCAGACGGCTGAGCAGTTCTTC
-	TRBJ1-4	-	TRBV6-1	CASSPSWGNEKLFF	TGTGCCAGCAGCCCCTCCTGGGGGAACGAAAAACTGTTTTTT
-	TRBJ2-5	-	TRBV2	CASRGVWETQYF	TGTGCCAGCCGCGGCGTCTGGGAGACCCAGTACTTC
-	TRBJ2-1	-	TRBV13	CASSLVGYNEQFF	TGTGCCAGCAGCTTAGTAGGCTACAATGAGCAGTTCTTC
-	TRBJ2-3	-	TRBV5-6	CASSPYSTDTQYF	TGTGCCAGCAGCCCTTATTCCACAGATACGCAGTATTTT
-	TRBJ1-3	once	TRBV5-1	CASSLAGGRAGNTIYF	TGCGCCAGCAGCTTGGCCGGGGGACGGGCCGGAAACACCATATATTTT
TRBD1	TRBJ2-5	few	TRBV7-3	CASSSSGTGGHETQYF	TGTGCCAGCAGCTCCTCCGGGACAGGGGGCCACGAGACCCAGTACTTC
-	TRBJ1-6	-	TRBV19	CASRIPGRSSPLHF	TGTGCCAGTAGGATCCCAGGGCGAAGTTCACCCCTCCACTTT
-	TRBJ1-6	-	TRBV5-8	CASSLRGNRNLPLHF	TGTGCCAGCAGCTTGAGGGGTAATCGGAATTTACCCCTCCACTTT
TRBD1	TRBJ1-1	-	TRBV6-5	CASSYVGQGHTEAFF	TGTGCCAGCAGTTACGTGGGACAGGGTCACACTGAAGCTTTCTTT
-	TRBJ2-6	-	TRBV7-9	CASSFLAAGANVLTF	TGTGCCAGCAGCTTCCTCGCGGCTGGGGCCAACGTCCTGACTTTC
TRBD2	TRBJ2-3	-	TRBV9	CASSAHGTSGVADTQYF	TGTGCCAGCAGCGCCCACGGGACTAGCGGGGTTGCAGATACGCAGTATTTT
TRBD1	TRBJ1-2	-	TRBV29-1	CSVARTGRGVYGYTF	TGCAGCGTCGCGAGGACAGGTCGAGGGGTCTATGGCTACACCTTC